The 3 T cell receptor beta chains below were found in one sample sequenced in a study of TIL therapy for anti-PD-1-resistant metastatic lung cancer. The immunoSEQ assay was v3. Libraries were prepared by immunoSEQ multiplex PCR; TCRdb keeps only in-frame clonotypes and omits some of them. The sample lists under 100,000 clones, under 70% occurring once. The time point denotes: pre-treatment sample, taken before nivolumab and TIL therapy. Tumor tissue came from excised metastases, mostly pleural nodules or supraclavicular lymph nodes. The sample in question was tumor tissue, obtained at baseline. These receptors were collected from a person aged 25 to 85 with non-small cell lung cancer.

This chain joins TRBV19 and TRBJ1-1, with a possible D match to TRBD1 (5 bases). Germline values: CDR1 LNHDA, CDR2 SQIVND (reference sequence). V gave up 1 base and J gave up 7 bases, with 13 bases separating them. CDR3 size: 14 residues. This CDR3 is CASSIGRGGGEAFF. In DNA form, the CDR3 reads TGTGCCAGTAGTATAGGAAGGGGCGGTGGTGAAGCTTTCTTT.

This clone was counted a few times. The J gene is TRBJ2-7, the V gene TRBV18, with a tentative D call TRBD1 (5 bases). Trimming removed 4 bases from V and 2 bases from J, with 12 bases in between. In germline, CDR1 is KGHSH, CDR2 LQKENI. The CDR3 spans 14 residues. As DNA, the CDR3 is TGTGCCAGCTCACGTGGGGCCCAAACCTACGAGCAGTACTTC. Translating gives CASSRGAQTYEQYF.

In this sample, this clone is medium-sized (0.01 to 0.1%). V is TRBV27 and J is TRBJ2-7, with D maybe TRBD2 (6 bases). V lost 3 bases, J lost 5 bases, and 11 bases lay in between. The CDR3 covers 13 residues. In germline, CDR1 is MNHEY, CDR2 SMNVEV (reference sequence). The CDR3: CASSFRRGNEQYF. The CDR3 DNA reads as TGTGCCAGCAGTTTTAGGCGGGGTAACGAGCAGTACTTC.